One sample yielded the 18 T cell receptor beta chains listed below, sequenced in a study of T-cell memory formation after mild COVID-19. A single record per CDR3 protein comes from TCRdb applying MiXCR to the 5' RACE reads. The repertoire consists of about 39,000 distinct CDR3 sequences, with 6% to 7.5% occurring once and the leading ten covering around 0.81%. The specimen sequenced was PBMCs or a T cell subset sorted from them (not recorded which). These receptors were obtained from an adult who had mild COVID-19 (a few samples of this study predate the infection). Cell type and time point are not known.

This rearrangement joins TRBV19 to TRBJ1-2; D not resolved. The ends were cut back, 5 bases at V and 5 bases at J, with 9 bases in the middle. This CDR3 contains 12 residues. The germline V gene has CDR1 LNHDA and CDR2 SQIVND (reference sequence). The CDR3 DNA reads as TGTGCCAGTAGTCGGGAAGGGTATGGCTACACCTTC. Protein product: CASSREGYGYTF.

This clonotype was counted a few times. The rearrangement uses TRBV20-1 and TRBJ2-7; D is perhaps TRBD2 (5 bases). Trimming removed 3 bases from V and 2 bases from J, with 11 bases in between. This CDR3 has 13 residues. Germline V lookup: CDR1 DFQATT, CDR2 SNEGSKA (reference sequence). CDR3 protein: CSASRSGTYEQYF. The CDR3 bases are TGCAGTGCTAGTCGGTCCGGGACCTACGAGCAGTACTTC.

This clonotype is judged medium-sized. The chain recombines TRBV5-1 with TRBJ2-3, with D perhaps TRBD1 (6 bases). Germline CDR1 is SGHRS and CDR2 is YFSETQ. The CDR3 spans 13 residues. Trimming pared 7 bases from V and 3 bases from J, leaving 12 bases between. CDR3 nucleotide sequence: TGCGCCAGCGCGAGGGGGTTTACAGATACGCAGTATTTT. Translation gives CASARGFTDTQYF. Together with reference TRBV5-1 and TRBJ2-3, the CDR3 gives the full variable domain: KAGVTQTPRYLIKTRGQQVTLSCSPISGHRSVSWYQQTPGQGLQFLFEYFSETQRNKGNFPGRFSGRQFSNSRSEMNVSTLELGDSALYLCASARGFTDTQYFGPGTRLTVL.

This chain connects TRBV6-6 to TRBJ1-2; D may be TRBD1 (6 bases). Germline V lookup: CDR1 MNHNY, CDR2 SVGAGI (reference sequence). The CDR3 length is 12 residues. Trimming took off 7 bases at V and 3 bases at J, with 9 bases between the two ends. As DNA, the CDR3 is TGTGCCAGCAAAGAGGGGGACTATGGCTACACCTTC. Protein: CASKEGDYGYTF.

This clonotype has a count of ten or more. This rearrangement joins TRBV6-1 to TRBJ2-5; possible D gene TRBD1, 6 bases. The CDR3 covers 14 residues. Germline-derived CDR1 and CDR2 are MNHNS and SASEGT. V was shortened by 2 bases and J by 3 bases, with 10 bases between the two germline ends. CDR3 sequence: CASSESGQKETQYF. The CDR3 region has the DNA TGTGCCAGCAGTGAATCAGGACAGAAAGAGACCCAGTACTTC.

This clonotype appeared many times. This chain uses TRBV5-1 with TRBJ2-2, with 8 bases matching TRBD2. Losses at the gene ends were 3 bases for V and 3 bases for J; bases not matched to a gene: 13. Looked up from germline, CDR1 is SGHRS and CDR2 is YFSETQ. The CDR3 spans 18 residues. This CDR3 reads CASSSLGAGGDYTGELFF. DNA for the CDR3: TGCGCCAGCAGCTCTTTGGGCGCGGGGGGCGACTACACCGGGGAGCTGTTTTTT. Drawing the rest from reference TRBV5-1 and TRBJ2-2, the complete variable domain is KAGVTQTPRYLIKTRGQQVTLSCSPISGHRSVSWYQQTPGQGLQFLFEYFSETQRNKGNFPGRFSGRQFSNSRSEMNVSTLELGDSALYLCASSSLGAGGDYTGELFFGEGSRLTVL.

This chain connects TRBV7-9 to TRBJ2-5; 8 positions agree with TRBD1. The V and J ends lost 3 bases and 5 bases, in that order; junction bases with no gene match: 8. The length of the CDR3 is 15 residues. The germline gives CDR1 SEHNR, CDR2 FQNEAQ (reference sequence). CDR3 DNA sequence: TGTGCCAGCAGCTTGGGGACAGGAGGCGCGGAGACCCAGTACTTC. Its translation: CASSLGTGGAETQYF. Drawing the rest from reference TRBV7-9 and TRBJ2-5, the complete variable domain is DTGVSQNPRHKITKRGQNVTFRCDPISEHNRLYWYRQTLGQGPEFLTYFQNEAQLEKSRLLSDRFSAERPKGSFSTLEIQRTEQGDSAMYLCASSLGTGGAETQYFGPGTRLLVL.

This clonotype was seen more than once but under ten times. The V and J genes are TRBV20-1 and TRBJ1-5, with TRBD1 as a possible D gene (5 bases). CDR3 length: 12 amino acids. Germline V CDR1 and CDR2: DFQATT, SNEGSKA (reference sequence). Trimming shortened V by 6 bases and J by 4 bases, and 10 bases separated the two germline ends. CDR3 region: CSAGAFNQPQHF. CDR3 coding DNA: TGCAGTGCCGGGGCTTTTAATCAGCCCCAGCATTTT.

The table lists this clonotype with many counts. The chain couples TRBV7-2 to TRBJ2-1, with 7 bases that match TRBD2. The CDR3 length is 15 residues. Germline CDR1 and CDR2: SGHTA and FQGNSA. The V and J ends lost 4 bases and 0 bases, in that order; junction bases with no gene match: 3. The CDR3 loop reads CASSSSGGSYNEQFF. The CDR3 coding sequence is TGTGCCAGCAGCTCCTCGGGGGGCTCCTACAATGAGCAGTTCTTC.

This clonotype was detected many times. As DNA, the CDR3 is TGCAGTGCTGCAATTACGGGCAGGGCTAATGAAAAACTGTTTTTT. It encodes CSAAITGRANEKLFF. V gene TRBV20-1 combines with J gene TRBJ1-4; tentative D call: TRBD1 (5 bases). Germline V CDR1 and CDR2: DFQATT, SNEGSKA (reference sequence). Trimming removed 5 bases from V and 3 bases from J, with 16 bases in between. This CDR3 contains 15 residues.

This clonotype was detected ten times or more. The V call is TRBV7-9, the J call TRBJ2-1; 7 nucleotides line up with TRBD2. Germline trimming cut 8 bases from V and 1 base from J; bases unmatched to any gene: 8. This CDR3 comprises 15 residues. Germline CDR1 reads SEHNR; CDR2 reads FQNEAQ (reference sequence). CDR3 DNA sequence: TGTGCCAGCGACCCGCCTAGCGGATCCTACAATGAGCAGTTCTTC. Protein sequence: CASDPPSGSYNEQFF.

There are many counts of this clonotype. The chain links TRBV9 to TRBJ2-3, with D tentatively TRBD2 (6 bases). The CDR3 totals 15 residues. Trimming left V 4 bases short and J 7 bases short, with 19 bases between. CDR1 and CDR2 (germline): SGDLS, YYNGEE. This CDR3 is CASSPGVGGTYTQYF. The CDR3 DNA follows: TGTGCCAGCAGCCCCGGGGTGGGGGGAACATATACGCAGTATTTT.

The chain uses TRBV28 and TRBJ1-3, with 7 bases that match TRBD1. CDR3 size: 17 residues. With V trimmed by 6 bases and J by 0 bases, 11 bases remained unmatched. Germline-derived CDR1 and CDR2 are MDHEN and SYDVKM. CDR3 region: CASSSDRARVSGNTIYF. The CDR3 coding sequence is TGTGCCAGCAGCTCAGACAGGGCCCGAGTCTCTGGAAACACCATATATTTT.

This clonotype was observed at least ten times. The chain combines TRBV12-3 or TRBV12-4 with TRBJ1-6, with D tentatively TRBD1 (6 bases). The CDR3 has 14 residues. V lost 4 bases, J lost 5 bases, and 9 bases lay in between. The CDR3 DNA sequence: TGTGCCAGCAGTTCAGGGGTGGATAATTCACCCCTCCACTTT. This codes for CASSSGVDNSPLHF.

There are many counts of this clonotype. This rearrangement joins TRBV24-1 to TRBJ2-2, with D hard to call. V lost 7 bases, J lost 5 bases, and 13 bases lay in between. The CDR3 runs 14 residues. CDR1 is KGHDR, CDR2 SFDVKD, per germline. CDR3: CATRARQGTGELFF. In DNA, the CDR3 is TGTGCCACCAGAGCGAGACAAGGGACCGGGGAGCTGTTTTTT.

The CDR3 loop reads CASTLGRGPGYTF. The DNA of the CDR3 is TGTGCCAGCACCCTCGGCAGGGGGCCTGGCTACACCTTC. The chain joins TRBV12-3 or TRBV12-4 to TRBJ1-2, with 8 bases fitting TRBD1. V shed 7 bases, J shed 7 bases, and the junction held 8 bases outside the gene matches. The CDR3 contains 13 residues.

This clonotype was counted ten times or more. The chain uses TRBV18 and TRBJ1-2; D is unresolved. This CDR3 is built from 14 residues. V was cut by 5 bases and J by 4 bases, with 14 bases left in between. The germline CDR1 and CDR2 sequences are KGHSH and LQKENI. The CDR3 protein is CASSSIPNSYGYTF. CDR3 nucleotides: TGTGCCAGCTCATCTATCCCTAACAGCTATGGCTACACCTTC.

This clonotype was counted many times. This chain connects TRBV6-5 to TRBJ2-1, with a possible D match to TRBD2 (6 bases). Trimming removed 4 bases at V and 4 bases at J, with 17 bases between. The CDR3 is 16 amino acids. Germline lookup yields CDR1 MNHEY and CDR2 SVGAGI. The CDR3 sequence: CASSSGGSRAYNEQFF. DNA of the CDR3: TGTGCCAGCAGTTCCGGAGGGTCTCGAGCTTACAATGAGCAGTTCTTC.